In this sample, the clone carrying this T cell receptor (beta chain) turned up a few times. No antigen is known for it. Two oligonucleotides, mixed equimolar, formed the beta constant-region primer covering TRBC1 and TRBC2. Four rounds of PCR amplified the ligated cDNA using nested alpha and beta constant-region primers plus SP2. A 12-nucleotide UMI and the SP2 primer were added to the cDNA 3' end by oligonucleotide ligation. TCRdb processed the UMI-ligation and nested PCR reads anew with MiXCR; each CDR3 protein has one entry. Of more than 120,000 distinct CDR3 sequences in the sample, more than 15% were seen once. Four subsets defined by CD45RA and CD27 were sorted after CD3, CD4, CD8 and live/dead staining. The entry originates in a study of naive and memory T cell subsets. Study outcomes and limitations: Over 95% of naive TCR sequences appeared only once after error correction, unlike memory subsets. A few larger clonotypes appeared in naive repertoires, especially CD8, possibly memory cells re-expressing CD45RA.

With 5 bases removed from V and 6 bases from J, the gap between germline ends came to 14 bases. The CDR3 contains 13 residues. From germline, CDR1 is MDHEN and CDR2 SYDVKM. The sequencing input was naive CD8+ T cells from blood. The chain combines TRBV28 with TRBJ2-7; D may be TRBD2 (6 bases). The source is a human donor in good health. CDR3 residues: CASSLLGGSEQYF. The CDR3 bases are TGTGCCAGCAGTCTCCTGGGGGGAAGCGAGCAGTACTTC.